This paragraph covers one T cell receptor beta chain sequence. A much larger clone differs by one base, so this may be a read error. The CDR3 is made up of 16 amino acids. Germline loops: CDR1 SGHTA, CDR2 FQGTGA. Between the trimmed V and J ends, which lost 2 bases and 1 base, there was a span of 9 bases. The data originate from a study of T cells in Graves' hyperthyroidism and ophthalmopathy. Amplified TCR beta CDR3 regions came from RNA transcripts. The HTBI primer set served for first-round RT-PCR of the TCR CDR3. Using its own MiXCR run on the multiplex PCR reads, TCRdb lists one record per CDR3 protein. The repertoire holds around 580,000 distinct CDR3 sequences, with 46% as singletons.

The sequenced sample was peripheral blood or thyroid tissue (not recorded which). This chain joins TRBV7-3 and TRBJ1-6; D not resolved. The sequence was collected from a woman aged 18-29 years with Graves' hyperthyroidism. CDR3 protein: CASSLVRGSYNSPLHF. For the CDR3, the DNA is TGTGCCAGCAGCTTAGTTAGAGGGTCCTATAATTCACCCCTCCACTTT. Full variable domain (outside the CDR3, taken from reference TRBV7-3 and TRBJ1-6): GAGVSQTPSNKVTEKGKYVELRCDPISGHTALYWYRQSLGQGPEFLIYFQGTGAADDSGLPNDRFFAVRPEGSVSTLKIQRTERGDSAVYLCASSLVRGSYNSPLHFGNGTRLTVT.